This T cell receptor beta chain came from a study of blood T cell repertoires in COVID-19. On the study more broadly: Samples representing acute and convalescent COVID-19 were sourced from the United States, Italy and Spain.

Per the authors' pipeline: Reference gene primer amplification gave estimated nucleated cell counts. Sequencing was performed with immunoSEQ multiplex PCR; in TCRdb, only in-frame clones are kept and a portion is missing. V, J and clone size were drawn from that table, and D and trimming were deduced from the DNA. The sample includes tens of thousands of clones, 80% to 90% of them seen just once. Per the germline V gene, CDR1 is LNHDA and CDR2 is SQIVND (reference sequence). V was pared by 4 bases and J by 0 bases, with 1 base of the junction left unmatched. CDR3 length: 15 residues. Sequencing input: peripheral blood. The clonotype was recovered from a woman aged 45-65 years with acute or convalescent COVID-19. This rearrangement joins TRBV19 to TRBJ2-1, with 9 bases aligning to TRBD2. The DNA for the CDR3 is TGTGCCAGTAGTAGTAGCGGGAGCTCCTACAATGAGCAGTTCTTC. This translates into CASSSSGSSYNEQFF.